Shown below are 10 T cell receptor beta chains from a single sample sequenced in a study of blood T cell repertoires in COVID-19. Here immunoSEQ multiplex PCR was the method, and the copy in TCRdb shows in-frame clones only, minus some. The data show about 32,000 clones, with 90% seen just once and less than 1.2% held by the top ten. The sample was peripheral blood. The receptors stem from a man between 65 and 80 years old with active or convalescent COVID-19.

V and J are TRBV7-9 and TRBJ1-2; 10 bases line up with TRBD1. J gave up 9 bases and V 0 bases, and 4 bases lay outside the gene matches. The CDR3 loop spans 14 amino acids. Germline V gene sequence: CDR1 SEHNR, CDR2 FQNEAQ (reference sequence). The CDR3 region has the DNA TGTGCCAGCAGCTTAGCGGGACAGGGGTCTAGCTACACCTTC. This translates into CASSLAGQGSSYTF.

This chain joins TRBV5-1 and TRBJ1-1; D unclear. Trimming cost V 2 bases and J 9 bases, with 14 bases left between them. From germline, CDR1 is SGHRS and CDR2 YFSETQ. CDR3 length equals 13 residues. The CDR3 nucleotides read TGCGCCAGCAGCTTAGGTTCAGAGGGTAAAGCTTTCTTT. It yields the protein CASSLGSEGKAFF.

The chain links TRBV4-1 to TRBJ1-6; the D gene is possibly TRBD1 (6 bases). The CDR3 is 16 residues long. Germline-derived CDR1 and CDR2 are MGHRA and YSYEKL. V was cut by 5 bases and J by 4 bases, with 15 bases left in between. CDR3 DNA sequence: TGCGCCAGCAGCTCCAGGGGCAGAAATTATAATTCACCCCTCCACTTT. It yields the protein CASSSRGRNYNSPLHF.

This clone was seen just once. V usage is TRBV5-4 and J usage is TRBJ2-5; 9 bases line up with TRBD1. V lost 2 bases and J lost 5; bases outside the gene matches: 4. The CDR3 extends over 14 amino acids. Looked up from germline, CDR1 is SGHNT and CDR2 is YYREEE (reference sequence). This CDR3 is CASSLQGAEETQYF. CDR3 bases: TGTGCCAGCAGCTTACAGGGGGCAGAGGAGACCCAGTACTTC.

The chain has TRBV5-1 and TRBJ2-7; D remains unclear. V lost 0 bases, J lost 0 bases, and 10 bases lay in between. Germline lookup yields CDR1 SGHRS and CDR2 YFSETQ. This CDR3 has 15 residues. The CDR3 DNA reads TGCGCCAGCAGCTTGGTTAGCACGAGCTCCTACGAGCAGTACTTC. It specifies CASSLVSTSSYEQYF.

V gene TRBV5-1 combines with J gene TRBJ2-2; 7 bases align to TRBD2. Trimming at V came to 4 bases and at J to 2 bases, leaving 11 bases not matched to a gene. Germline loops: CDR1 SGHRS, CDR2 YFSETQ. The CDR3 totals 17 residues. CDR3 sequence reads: CASSLNRRGGNTGELFF. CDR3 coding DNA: TGCGCCAGCAGCCTGAATAGGCGCGGGGGAAACACCGGGGAGCTGTTTTTT.

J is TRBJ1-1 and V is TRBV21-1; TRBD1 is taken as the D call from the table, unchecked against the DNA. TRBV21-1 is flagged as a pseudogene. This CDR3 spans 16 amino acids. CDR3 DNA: TGTGCCAGCAGCAAAGGGGTTAAAGGGGAGAACACTGAAGCTTTCTTT. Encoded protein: CASSKGVKGENTEAFF.

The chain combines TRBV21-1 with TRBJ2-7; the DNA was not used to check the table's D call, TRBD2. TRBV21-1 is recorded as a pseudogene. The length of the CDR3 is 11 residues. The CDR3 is CASRGVYEQYF. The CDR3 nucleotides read TGTGCCAGCAGAGGAGTCTACGAGCAGTACTTC.

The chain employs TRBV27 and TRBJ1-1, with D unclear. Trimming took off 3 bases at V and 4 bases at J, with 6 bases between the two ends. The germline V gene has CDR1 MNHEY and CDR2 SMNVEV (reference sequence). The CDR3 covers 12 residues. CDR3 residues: CASSFRGTEAFF. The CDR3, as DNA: TGTGCCAGCAGTTTCCGGGGCACTGAAGCTTTCTTT.

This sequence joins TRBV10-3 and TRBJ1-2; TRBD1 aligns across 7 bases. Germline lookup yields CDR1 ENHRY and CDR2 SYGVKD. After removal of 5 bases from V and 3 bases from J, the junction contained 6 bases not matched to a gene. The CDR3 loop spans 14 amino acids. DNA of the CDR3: TGTGCCATCAGTCGACAGGGTCAGGACTATGGCTACACCTTC. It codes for CAISRQGQDYGYTF.